The 17 T cell receptor beta chains below come from one sample, sequenced in a study of T cell responses to AZD1222 COVID-19 vaccine. Produced via immunoSEQ multiplex PCR; TCRdb's table is partial and in-frame only. The table shows 160,000 or so clones, with roughly 90% occurring only once. The starting material was peripheral blood, obtained 28 days after the second AZD1222 dose. The receptors here all came from an adult who received the AZD1222 COVID-19 vaccine.

This clone was observed a single time. The chain employs TRBV30 and TRBJ1-5, with 7 positions matching TRBD1. Per the germline V gene, CDR1 is GTSNPN and CDR2 is SVGIG (reference sequence). After removal of 1 base from V and 6 bases from J, the junction contained 6 bases not matched to a gene. The CDR3 length is 14 residues. Here the CDR3 DNA reads TGTGCCTGGAGTGCAAGACAGGGAACTCAGCCCCAGCATTTT. It is translated as CAWSARQGTQPQHF.

The gene calls are TRBV6-5 and TRBJ1-1; D gene unclear. The CDR3 has 13 amino acids. The V end lost 7 bases, the J end lost 1 base, and 10 bases lay between the germline ends. In germline, CDR1 is MNHEY, CDR2 SVGAGI. The CDR3: CASKNPGNTEAFF. DNA of the CDR3: TGTGCCAGCAAAAACCCGGGGAACACTGAAGCTTTCTTT.

The chain couples TRBV6-5 to TRBJ2-3; the match to TRBD1 covers 8 bases. After removal of 2 bases from V and 0 bases from J, the junction contained 4 bases not matched to a gene. CDR1 and CDR2 (germline): MNHEY, SVGAGI. The CDR3 runs 16 residues. As DNA, the CDR3 is TGTGCCAGCAGTTACGCGGACAGGGAGAGCACAGATACGCAGTATTTT. Its translation is CASSYADRESTDTQYF.

This sequence joins TRBV5-6 and TRBJ1-3, with no clear D. The germline V gene encodes CDR1 SGHDT and CDR2 YYEEEE. The CDR3 consists of 15 residues. With 1 base removed from V and 4 bases from J, the gap between germline ends came to 12 bases. CDR3 region: CASSLPGVGGNTIYF. The DNA for the CDR3 is TGTGCCAGCAGCTTGCCCGGGGTCGGGGGAAACACCATATATTTT.

The rearrangement joins TRBV9 to TRBJ1-5; perhaps TRBD1 as D (6 bases). Germline V gene data show CDR1 as SGDLS and CDR2 as YYNGEE. The CDR3 has 15 amino acids. Trimming left V 4 bases short and J 3 bases short, with 14 bases between. CDR3 nucleotide sequence: TGTGCCAGCAGCAGACGAGGGGGGGCCAATCAGCCCCAGCATTTT. This encodes CASSRRGGANQPQHF. Based on the CDR3 plus reference TRBV9 and TRBJ1-5, the full variable domain is DSGVTQTPKHLITATGQRVTLRCSPRSGDLSVYWYQQSLDQGLQFLIQYYNGEERAKGNILERFSAQQFPDLHSELNLSSLELGDSALYFCASSRRGGANQPQHFGDGTRLSIL.

This clone was seen a single time. The chain employs TRBV19 and TRBJ2-1, with TRBD2 matching over 8 bases. J lost 8 bases, V lost 4 bases, and 13 bases had no gene match. In germline, CDR1 is LNHDA, CDR2 SQIVND (reference sequence). CDR3 length: 16 amino acids. The CDR3 region has the DNA TGTGCCAGTAGTACCCAGATGGGACTAGGGGAGCATGAGCAGTTCTTC. Protein product: CASSTQMGLGEHEQFF.

The CDR3 coding sequence is TGTGCCTGGGTTCCGACGGGGAACACTGAAGCTTTCTTT. Its translation is CAWVPTGNTEAFF. The chain recombines TRBV30 with TRBJ1-1, with D unresolved. The CDR3 consists of 13 residues. V was clipped by 5 bases and J by 1 base, with 11 bases between them. Germline CDR1 GTSNPN, CDR2 SVGIG (reference sequence).

This clone was seen a single time. Here the CDR3 reads CASSYIRQRQNTEAFF. In nucleotides, the CDR3 is TGTGCCAGCAGCTACATTAGACAGAGACAGAACACTGAAGCTTTCTTT. J is TRBJ1-1 and V is TRBV13, with D maybe TRBD1 (5 bases). V dropped 4 bases and J dropped 1 base, with 16 bases sitting between them. CDR1 is PRHDT, CDR2 FYEKMQ, per germline (reference sequence). The CDR3 extends over 16 amino acids.

The chain is built from TRBV29-1 and TRBJ1-2; D possibly corresponds to TRBD1 (5 bases). The CDR3 totals 15 residues. V was trimmed by 1 base and J by 4 bases, leaving 16 bases between them. Germline CDR1 and CDR2: SQVTM and ANQGSEA. The DNA for the CDR3 is TGCAGCGTTGAAGCGGCAGGGAGCAACCTCTATGGCTACACCTTC. It encodes CSVEAAGSNLYGYTF.

The chain recombines TRBV6-5 with TRBJ2-5, with D unresolved. The CDR3 runs 14 residues. CDR1 and CDR2 from the germline V gene are MNHEY and SVGAGI. V lost 2 bases, J lost 0 bases, and 7 bases lay in between. CDR3 protein: CASSYGQYQETQYF. The CDR3 DNA follows: TGTGCCAGCAGTTACGGGCAGTACCAAGAGACCCAGTACTTC.

The chain employs TRBV6-6 and TRBJ1-1; 7 nucleotides align to TRBD1. J gave up 7 bases and V 7 bases, and 12 bases lay outside the gene matches. The CDR3 loop spans 14 amino acids. Germline-derived CDR1 and CDR2 are MNHNY and SVGAGI (reference sequence). In nucleotides, the CDR3 is TGTGCCAGCACCGCAAACCGACAGGGATATGAAGCTTTCTTT. It is translated as CASTANRQGYEAFF.

J is TRBJ1-2 and V is TRBV6-5; D unresolved. Germline V CDR1 and CDR2: MNHEY, SVGAGI. V was pared by 7 bases and J by 5 bases, with 8 bases between. The CDR3 length is 11 residues. The CDR3 region has the DNA TGTGCCAGCAACTTACTGTATGGCTACACCTTC. Translated, it gives CASNLLYGYTF.

The chain employs TRBV6-5 and TRBJ1-5, with D possibly matching TRBD1 (5 bases). There are 13 residues in the CDR3. V was cut by 6 bases and J by 10 bases, with 16 bases left in between. The germline gives CDR1 MNHEY, CDR2 SVGAGI. Here the CDR3 DNA reads TGTGCCAGCAGGAGAACAGGCCTGACTCCCCAGCATTTT. Protein: CASRRTGLTPQHF.

CDR3: CATGPNLDEQYF. In DNA, the CDR3 is TGTGCCACCGGGCCGAACTTGGACGAGCAGTACTTC. This chain connects TRBV30 to TRBJ2-7; D not certain. The germline CDR1 and CDR2 sequences are GTSNPN and SVGIG (reference sequence). The V end lost 8 bases, the J end lost 5 bases, and 16 bases lay between the germline ends. The CDR3 sequence is 12 residues long.

The chain uses TRBV5-6 and TRBJ1-1; 9 bases agree with TRBD1. CDR3 size: 15 residues. Per the germline V gene, CDR1 is SGHDT and CDR2 is YYEEEE. V lost 2 bases to trimming and J lost 6 bases; unmatched junction nucleotides: 8. The CDR3 here is CASSFADRGIPEAFF. CDR3 bases: TGTGCCAGCAGCTTCGCAGACAGGGGGATCCCTGAAGCTTTCTTT.

This clone was picked up one time. J is TRBJ2-3 and V is TRBV5-6, with TRBD1 identical over 7 bases. V dropped 1 base and J dropped 2; count of bases not matched to a gene: 4. The CDR3 covers 15 residues. The V gene's germline CDR1 is SGHDT and CDR2 YYEEEE. This CDR3 reads CASSLKQGFTDTQYF. The DNA for the CDR3 is TGTGCCAGCAGCTTGAAACAGGGGTTCACAGATACGCAGTATTTT.

The rearrangement uses TRBV28 and TRBJ1-2, with no clear D. V lost 6 bases and J lost 5, with 13 bases in between. The CDR3 is 13 amino acids. Per the germline V gene, CDR1 is MDHEN and CDR2 is SYDVKM. CDR3 region: CASSIPDWYGYTF. In nucleotides, the CDR3 is TGTGCCAGCAGCATACCGGACTGGTATGGCTACACCTTC.